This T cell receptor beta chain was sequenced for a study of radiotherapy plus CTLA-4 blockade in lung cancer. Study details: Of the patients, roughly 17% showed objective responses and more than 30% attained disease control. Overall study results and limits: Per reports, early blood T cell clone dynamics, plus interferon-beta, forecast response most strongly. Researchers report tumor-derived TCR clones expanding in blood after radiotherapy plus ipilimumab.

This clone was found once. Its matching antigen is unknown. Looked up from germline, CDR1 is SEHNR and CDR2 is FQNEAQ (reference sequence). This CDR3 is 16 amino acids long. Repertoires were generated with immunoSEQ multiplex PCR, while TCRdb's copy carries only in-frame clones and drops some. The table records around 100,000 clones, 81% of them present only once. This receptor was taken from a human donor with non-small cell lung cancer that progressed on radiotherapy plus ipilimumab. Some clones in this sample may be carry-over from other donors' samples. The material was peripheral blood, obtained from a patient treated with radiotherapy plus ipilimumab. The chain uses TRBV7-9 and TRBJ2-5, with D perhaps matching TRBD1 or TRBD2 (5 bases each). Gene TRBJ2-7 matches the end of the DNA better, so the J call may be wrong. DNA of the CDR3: TGTGCCAGCAGCTACAGTCCCGGGACGGAGTCCTACGAGCAGTACTTC. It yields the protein CASSYSPGTESYEQYF.